One T cell receptor (beta chain) is described in this entry. Generated by immunoSEQ multiplex PCR, the TCRdb table keeps only in-frame clones and is missing some. Of over 95,000 clones in the sample, under 95% were seen once. The CDR3 sequence is 17 residues long. With 5 bases clipped from V and 8 bases from J, the junction kept 19 bases outside the gene matches. CDR1 and CDR2 from the germline V gene are LNHDA and SQIVND (reference sequence). The sample is drawn from a study of T cells after somatic rescue of genetic block. The receptor was isolated from a woman in her late teens or twenties. The gene calls are TRBV19 and TRBJ1-2; 8 bases match TRBD1. Sample: peripheral blood mononuclear cells (PBMCs). DNA for the CDR3: TGTGCCAGTAGTCCTCTCCCACCTAACAGGGGGGTTGACGGCTACACCTTC. It is translated as CASSPLPPNRGVDGYTF.